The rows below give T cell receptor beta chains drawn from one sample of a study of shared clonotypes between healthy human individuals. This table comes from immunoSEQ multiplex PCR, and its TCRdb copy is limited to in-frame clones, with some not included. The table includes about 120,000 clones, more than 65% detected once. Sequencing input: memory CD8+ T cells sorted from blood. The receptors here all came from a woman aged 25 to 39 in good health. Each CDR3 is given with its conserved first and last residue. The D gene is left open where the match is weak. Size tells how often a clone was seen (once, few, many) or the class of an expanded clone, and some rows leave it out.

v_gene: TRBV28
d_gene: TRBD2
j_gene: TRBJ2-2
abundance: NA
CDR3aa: CASSQPGGYTGELFF
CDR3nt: TGTGCCAGCAGTCAACCGGGGGGGTACACCGGGGAGCTGTTTTTT

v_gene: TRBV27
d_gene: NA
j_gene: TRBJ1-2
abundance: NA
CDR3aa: CASSFSGGQEGYTF
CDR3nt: TGTGCCAGCAGTTTTTCCGGGGGGCAGGAAGGCTACACCTTC

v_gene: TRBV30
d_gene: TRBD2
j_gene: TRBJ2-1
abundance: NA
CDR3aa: CAWRASGRRIPHNEQFF
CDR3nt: TGTGCCTGGAGGGCAAGCGGGAGACGTATCCCCCACAATGAGCAGTTCTTC

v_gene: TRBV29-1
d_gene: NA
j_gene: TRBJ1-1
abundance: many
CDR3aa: CSSQWTQNTEAFF
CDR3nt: TGCAGCTCACAATGGACGCAGAACACTGAAGCTTTCTTT

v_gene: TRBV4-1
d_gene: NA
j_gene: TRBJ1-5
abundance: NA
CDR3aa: CASSQRHRDGDQPQHF
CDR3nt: TGCGCCAGCAGCCAAAGGCACAGGGATGGGGATCAGCCCCAGCATTTT

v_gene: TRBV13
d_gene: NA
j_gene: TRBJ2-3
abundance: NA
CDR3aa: CASSLDGTTSDTQYF
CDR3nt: TGTGCCAGCAGCCTTGATGGAACTACGTCAGATACGCAGTATTTT

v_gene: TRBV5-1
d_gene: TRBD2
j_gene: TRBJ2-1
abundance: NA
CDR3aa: CASSPEASGSSYNEQFF
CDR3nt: TGCGCCAGCAGCCCCGAGGCTAGCGGAAGCTCCTACAATGAGCAGTTCTTC

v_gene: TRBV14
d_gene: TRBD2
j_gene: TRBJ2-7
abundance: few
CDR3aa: CASRSSGDPFDEQYF
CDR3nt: TGTGCCAGCAGGTCTAGCGGGGACCCTTTCGACGAGCAGTACTTC

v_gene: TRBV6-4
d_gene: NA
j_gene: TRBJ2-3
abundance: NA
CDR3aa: CASSVSADTDTQYF
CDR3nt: TGTGCCAGCAGTGTTTCGGCGGACACAGATACGCAGTATTTT

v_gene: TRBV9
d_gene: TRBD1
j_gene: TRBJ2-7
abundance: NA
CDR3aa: CASSGDGTGYHEQYF
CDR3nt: TGTGCCAGCAGCGGGGACGGGACAGGGTACCACGAGCAGTACTTC

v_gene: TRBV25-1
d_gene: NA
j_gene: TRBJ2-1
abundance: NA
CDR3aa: CASSDVHNEQFF
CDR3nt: TGTGCCAGCAGTGACGTCCACAATGAGCAGTTCTTC

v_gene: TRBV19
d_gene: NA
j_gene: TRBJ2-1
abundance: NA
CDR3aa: CASSTYNEQFF
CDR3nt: TGTGCCAGTAGTACGTACAATGAGCAGTTCTTC

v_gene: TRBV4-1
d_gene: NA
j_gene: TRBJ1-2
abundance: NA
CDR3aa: CASSTENRKTYGYTF
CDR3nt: TGCGCCAGCAGCACTGAGAACCGAAAGACCTATGGCTACACCTTC

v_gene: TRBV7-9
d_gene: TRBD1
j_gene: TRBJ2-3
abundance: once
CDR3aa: CASSLVRQGATDTQYF
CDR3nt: TGTGCCAGCAGCTTGGTACGGCAGGGGGCCACAGATACGCAGTATTTT

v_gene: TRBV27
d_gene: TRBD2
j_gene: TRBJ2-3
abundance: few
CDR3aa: CASSLPPLTSGTDTQYF
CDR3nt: TGTGCCAGCAGTCTGCCCCCCTTGACTAGCGGCACAGATACGCAGTATTTT

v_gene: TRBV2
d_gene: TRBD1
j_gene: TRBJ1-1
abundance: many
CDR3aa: CASRGQLNTEAFF
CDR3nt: TGTGCCAGCAGGGGACAGTTGAACACTGAAGCTTTCTTT

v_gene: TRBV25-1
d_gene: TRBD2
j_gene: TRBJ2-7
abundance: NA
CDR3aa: CASSGVRGTSDHEQYF
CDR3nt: TGTGCCAGCAGTGGCGTCCGAGGGACTAGCGACCACGAGCAGTACTTC

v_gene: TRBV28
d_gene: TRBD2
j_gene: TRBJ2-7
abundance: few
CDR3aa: CASTLAGTSYEQYF
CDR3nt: TGTGCCAGCACCCTAGCGGGCACATCCTACGAGCAGTACTTC

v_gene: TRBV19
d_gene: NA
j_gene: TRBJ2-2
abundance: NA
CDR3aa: CASRIRDRTGELFF
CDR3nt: TGTGCCAGTAGGATCCGGGACCGCACCGGGGAGCTGTTTTTT

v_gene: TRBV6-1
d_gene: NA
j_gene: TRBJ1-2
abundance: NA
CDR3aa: CASRERGYYGYTF
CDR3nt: TGTGCCAGCAGGGAAAGGGGGTATTATGGCTACACCTTC

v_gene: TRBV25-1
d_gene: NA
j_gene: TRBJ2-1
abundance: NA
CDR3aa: CASSESRTVSYNEQFF
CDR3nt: TGTGCCAGCAGTGAATCCCGGACAGTATCCTACAATGAGCAGTTCTTC

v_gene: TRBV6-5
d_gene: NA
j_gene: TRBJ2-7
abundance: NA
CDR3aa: CASSYYAGSTYEQYF
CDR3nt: TGTGCCAGCAGTTACTATGCAGGGTCGACCTACGAGCAGTACTTC

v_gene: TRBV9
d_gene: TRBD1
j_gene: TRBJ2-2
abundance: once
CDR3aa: CASSESPLRGRGLNTGELFF
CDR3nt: TGTGCCAGCAGCGAATCCCCCCTTAGGGGGCGCGGGCTAAACACCGGGGAGCTGTTTTTT

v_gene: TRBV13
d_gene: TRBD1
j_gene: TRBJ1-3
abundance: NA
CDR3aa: CASSFAGTGLNTIYF
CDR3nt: TGTGCCAGCAGCTTCGCCGGGACAGGGTTAAACACCATATATTTT

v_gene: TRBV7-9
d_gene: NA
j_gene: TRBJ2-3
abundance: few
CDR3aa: CASSPPGVSTDTQYF
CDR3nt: TGTGCCAGCAGCCCCCCGGGGGTGAGCACAGATACGCAGTATTTT

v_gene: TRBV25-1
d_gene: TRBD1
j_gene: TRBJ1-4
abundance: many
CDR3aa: CASSPDREAEKLFF
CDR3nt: TGTGCCAGCAGTCCCGACAGGGAGGCGGAAAAACTGTTTTTT

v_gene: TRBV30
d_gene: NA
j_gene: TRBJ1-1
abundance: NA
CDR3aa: CAWDSNTEAFF
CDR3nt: TGTGCCTGGGACAGTAACACTGAAGCTTTCTTT

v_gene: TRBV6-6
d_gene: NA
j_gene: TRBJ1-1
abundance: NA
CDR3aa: CASSYSIQGHTEAFF
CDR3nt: TGTGCCAGCAGTTACTCGATTCAGGGGCACACTGAAGCTTTCTTT

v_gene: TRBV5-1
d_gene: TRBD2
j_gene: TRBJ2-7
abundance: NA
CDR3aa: CASSLAGGSYEQYF
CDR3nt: TGCGCCAGCAGCTTGGCGGGAGGGTCCTACGAGCAGTACTTC

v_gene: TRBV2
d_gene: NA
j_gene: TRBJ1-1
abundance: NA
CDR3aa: CASSEDYGLANTEAFF
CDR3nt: TGTGCCAGCAGTGAAGATTATGGACTAGCGAACACTGAAGCTTTCTTT

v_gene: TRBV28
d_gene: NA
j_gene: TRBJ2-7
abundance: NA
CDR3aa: CASSEFSDFSYEQYF
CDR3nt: TGTGCCAGCAGCGAATTTTCGGACTTCTCCTACGAGCAGTACTTC

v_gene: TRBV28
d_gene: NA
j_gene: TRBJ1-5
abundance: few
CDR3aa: CASSPLIDSNQPQHF
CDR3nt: TGTGCCAGCAGTCCGCTGATTGATAGCAATCAGCCCCAGCATTTT